This T cell receptor (beta chain) was obtained from a study of T cells in Graves' hyperthyroidism and ophthalmopathy. The trim removed 4 bases at V and 7 bases at J, leaving 5 bases unmatched. This CDR3 spans 14 amino acids. Germline CDR1 is SGHVT and CDR2 is SQSDAQ. Regions amplified from RNA transcripts were the TCR beta CDR3 regions. First-round RT-PCR with HTBI primers amplified the TCR CDR3 region. MiXCR, applied by TCRdb to the multiplex PCR reads, yields one record per CDR3 protein. The repertoire consists of hundreds of thousands of distinct CDR3 sequences, with approximately 40% occurring once and the leading ten covering 7.5% to 9.5%. In regard to this clonotype: Its antigen is currently unknown.

The study's findings and limits: The model made its ophthalmopathy prediction, and onset followed a median approximately 7 months later. Through a model of 13 V-J features, ophthalmopathy was separated from stable hyperthyroidism. Also found in blood were most expanded thyroid clonotypes above 0.001.

The receptor was derived from a man aged 18 to 35 with Graves' hyperthyroidism. Sequenced input: blood. V and J are TRBV7-4 and TRBJ2-7; 12 nucleotides align to TRBD2. The CDR3 reads CASSSSGGAKEQYF. The CDR3 DNA is TGTGCCAGCAGCTCTAGCGGGGGGGCGAAAGAGCAGTACTTC.